The 22 T cell receptor beta chains below all came from one sample that was sequenced in a study of Ad26.COV2.S vaccination and SARS-CoV-2 variants. Treatment of the sample: some 20 received Ad26.COV2.S at low or high dose, single or two shots; about 5 received placebo; per-sample allocation not given. Each sample was drawn 63 days after the first injection (of vaccine or placebo). Assay: immunoSEQ multiplex PCR; the TCRdb copy retains only in-frame clones and omits some. The sample carries hundreds of thousands of clones, 70% to 90% recorded once. This sample comprised peripheral blood, obtained in a trial of Ad26.COV2.S vaccine versus placebo. The receptors here all came from a person between 18 and 65 years old who received the Ad26.COV2.S COVID-19 vaccine or a placebo.

V gene TRBV10-3 combines with J gene TRBJ1-6; D unresolved. V was shortened by 10 bases and J by 7 bases, with 11 bases between the two germline ends. Germline V gene data show CDR1 as ENHRY and CDR2 as SYGVKD. This CDR3 contains 12 residues. In DNA, the CDR3 is TGTGCCACCCGGAGGGAGAATTCACCCCTCCACTTT. Translation gives CATRRENSPLHF.

V is TRBV29-1 and J is TRBJ2-1; a possible D gene is TRBD1 (5 bases). Germline values: CDR1 SQVTM, CDR2 ANQGSEA. This CDR3 is built from 14 residues. V was cut by 0 bases and J by 8 bases, with 14 bases left in between. CDR3 coding DNA: TGCAGCGTTGAAGATCTAGGGGATATGGATGAGCAGTTCTTC. Its translation: CSVEDLGDMDEQFF.

The chain joins TRBV29-1 to TRBJ2-7, with unresolved D. Germline V lookup: CDR1 SQVTM, CDR2 ANQGSEA. The CDR3 is made up of 11 amino acids. Trimming removed 5 bases from V and 6 bases from J, with 11 bases in between. CDR3 sequence reads: CSVLNSGEQYF. The CDR3 DNA reads as TGCAGCGTTCTAAATAGTGGCGAGCAGTACTTC.

The CDR3 loop is CASSYARIMNTEAFF. The CDR3 DNA sequence: TGTGCCAGCAGCTATGCCAGGATCATGAACACTGAAGCTTTCTTT. The V call is TRBV6-2 or TRBV6-3, the J call TRBJ1-1; the D is unclear. V was shortened by 6 bases and J by 0 bases, with 14 bases between the two germline ends. The CDR3 consists of 15 residues. In germline, CDR1 is MNHEY, CDR2 SVGEGT.

V gene TRBV11-3 combines with J gene TRBJ2-1; 8 bases are a match to TRBD1. CDR1 and CDR2 from the germline V gene are SGHNT and YENEEA. The J segment lost 4 bases and the V segment lost 2 bases, leaving 4 bases of the junction unmatched. The CDR3 has 15 residues. The CDR3 loop is CASSLTGQEYNEQFF. The CDR3 nucleotides are TGTGCCAGCAGCTTAACGGGACAGGAGTACAATGAGCAGTTCTTC.

The chain links TRBV18 to TRBJ2-2; a possible D gene is TRBD1 (5 bases). Germline CDR1 reads KGHSH; CDR2 reads LQKENI. This CDR3 comprises 16 residues. V shed 1 base and J shed 3 bases, with 12 bases lying between them. This chain's CDR3 is CASSPRQGLDTGELFF. The CDR3 DNA sequence: TGTGCCAGCTCACCACGCCAGGGCTTGGACACCGGGGAGCTGTTTTTT.

A note on this clone: This specimen includes other DNA sequences encoding the same CDR3. The V call is TRBV19, the J call TRBJ2-7; no clear D gene. There are 13 residues in the CDR3. Trimming took 6 bases from V and 0 from J, leaving 9 bases between them. Germline CDR1 is LNHDA and CDR2 is SQIVND (reference sequence). Here the CDR3 reads CASSRLSSYEQYF. The CDR3 bases are TGTGCCAGTAGCCGACTGAGCTCCTACGAGCAGTACTTC.

The chain is built from TRBV7-8 and TRBJ2-4; D remains ambiguous. V was pared by 5 bases and J by 2 bases, with 7 bases between. The germline CDR1 and CDR2 sequences are SGHVS and FQNEAQ. The CDR3 has 13 amino acids. The CDR3 DNA reads TGTGCCAGCAGCCCCGGGTCCAAAAACATTCAGTACTTC. The encoded protein is CASSPGSKNIQYF. The full variable domain, completed using reference TRBV7-8 and TRBJ2-4, is GAGVSQSPRYKVAKRGQDVALRCDPISGHVSLFWYQQALGQGPEFLTYFQNEAQLDKSGLPSDRFFAERPEGSVSTLKIQRTQQEDSAVYLCASSPGSKNIQYFGAGTRLSVL.

The chain is built from TRBV7-2 and TRBJ2-1, with D possibly TRBD2 on 7 matching bases. V lost 7 bases and J lost 7, with 23 bases in between. There are 16 residues in the CDR3. Germline V gene lookup returns CDR1 SGHTA and CDR2 FQGNSA. In DNA, the CDR3 is TGTGCCAGCACCCCCCCGGGGGGCAGGGTGGGTAATGAGCAGTTCTTC. Its protein is CASTPPGGRVGNEQFF.

The gene calls are TRBV7-9 and TRBJ1-3, with D perhaps TRBD1 (5 bases). The germline V gene encodes CDR1 SEHNR and CDR2 FQNEAQ (reference sequence). This CDR3 contains 15 residues. The germline V and J ends were trimmed by 0 bases and 4 bases, with 10 bases remaining between them. The CDR3 sequence is CASSLAGEVGNTIYF. Here the CDR3 DNA reads TGTGCCAGCAGCTTAGCGGGGGAAGTAGGAAACACCATATATTTT. Full variable domain (missing parts from reference TRBV7-9 and TRBJ1-3): DTGVSQNPRHKITKRGQNVTFRCDPISEHNRLYWYRQTLGQGPEFLTYFQNEAQLEKSRLLSDRFSAERPKGSFSTLEIQRTEQGDSAMYLCASSLAGEVGNTIYFGEGSWLTVV.

J is TRBJ2-1 and V is TRBV7-2; D is possibly TRBD2 (5 bases). Between the trimmed V and J ends, which lost 1 base and 8 bases, there was a span of 15 bases. CDR3 length equals 15 residues. Germline V gives CDR1 SGHTA, CDR2 FQGNSA. The CDR3 bases are TGTGCCAGCAGCTTAGTGGGAGTAGGGTACGATGAGCAGTTCTTC. Encoded protein: CASSLVGVGYDEQFF.

This chain connects TRBV15 to TRBJ1-2, with a possible D match to TRBD1 (6 bases). Trimming pared 2 bases from V and 8 bases from J, leaving 21 bases between. Germline CDR1 and CDR2: LNHNV and YYDKDF (reference sequence). The CDR3 is 16 amino acids. The CDR3 spells CATSRRDTPTAAGYTF. CDR3 sequence (DNA): TGTGCCACCAGCAGAAGGGACACACCTACCGCCGCGGGCTACACCTTC.

This clone was detected only a few times. The chain has TRBV7-2 and TRBJ2-7, with D possibly TRBD1 on 6 matching bases. The length of the CDR3 is 14 residues. Germline V lookup: CDR1 SGHTA, CDR2 FQGNSA. Trimming removed 0 bases from V and 1 base from J, with 7 bases in between. This CDR3 reads CASSLAGQSYEQYF. The CDR3 nucleotides are TGTGCCAGCAGCTTAGCCGGACAGTCCTACGAGCAGTACTTC.

The J gene is TRBJ1-4, the V gene TRBV30; 8 bases map to TRBD1. CDR3 length: 13 residues. From germline, CDR1 is GTSNPN and CDR2 SVGIG (reference sequence). V was clipped by 8 bases and J by 8 bases; unmatched bases: 10. The CDR3 is CAHQTGAREKLFF. CDR3 nucleotide sequence: TGTGCCCACCAGACAGGGGCGCGAGAAAAACTGTTTTTT.

This chain uses TRBV5-1 with TRBJ2-4, with D possibly being TRBD2 (6 bases). This CDR3 is built from 14 residues. Germline values: CDR1 SGHRS, CDR2 YFSETQ. V lost 2 bases, J lost 3 bases, and 9 bases lay in between. DNA for the CDR3: TGCGCCAGCAGCTTTAGCGGCGACAAAAACATTCAGTACTTC. It is translated as CASSFSGDKNIQYF.

This clone came up once. V and J are TRBV15 and TRBJ2-5; D perhaps matches TRBD1 (6 bases). The CDR3 sequence is 15 residues long. V lost 5 bases and J lost 2, with 15 bases in between. Germline V CDR1 and CDR2: LNHNV, YYDKDF (reference sequence). In DNA form, the CDR3 reads TGTGCCACCAGCCCAGGGACACAACTACAAGAGACCCAGTACTTC. Its protein is CATSPGTQLQETQYF.

The V call is TRBV7-2, the J call TRBJ1-2; 7 nucleotides line up with TRBD1. The CDR3 covers 13 residues. Germline-derived CDR1 and CDR2 are SGHTA and FQGNSA. V gave up 5 bases and J gave up 4 bases; unmatched junction bases: 4. The CDR3 reads CASSNRQGYGYTF. DNA of the CDR3: TGTGCCAGCAGCAATCGACAGGGCTATGGCTACACCTTC.

Written as DNA, the CDR3 is TGTGCCAGCAGCTCTCAGAGTCCGACCTACAATGAGCAGTTCTTC. Translated, it gives CASSSQSPTYNEQFF. The rearrangement joins TRBV7-2 to TRBJ2-1; D is undetermined. The CDR3 has 15 amino acids. CDR1 is SGHTA, CDR2 FQGNSA, per germline. The V gene lost 4 bases and the J gene lost 2 bases, with 12 bases spanning the gap.

The chain employs TRBV2 and TRBJ1-5, with D possibly being TRBD1 (5 bases). This CDR3 region has 20 residues. Germline V CDR1 and CDR2: SNHLY, FYNNEI. The V gene lost 3 bases and the J gene lost 0 bases, with 24 bases spanning the gap. The CDR3 DNA sequence: TGTGCCAGCAGTGATGTCCGCTGGATCAGGGACTCCTATAGCAATCAGCCCCAGCATTTT. Translating gives CASSDVRWIRDSYSNQPQHF.

The chain links TRBV30 to TRBJ1-4; 8 bases align to TRBD1. CDR1 and CDR2 from the germline V gene are GTSNPN and SVGIG (reference sequence). The ends lost 1 base at V and 3 bases at J; junction bases unmatched: 10. This CDR3 comprises 17 residues. The CDR3, as DNA: TGTGCCTGGAGTGACCCTCGTGACAGGGGAGCTAATGAAAAACTGTTTTTT. This encodes CAWSDPRDRGANEKLFF.

In DNA form, the CDR3 reads TGTGCCAGCAGCCGATCACAGGGGAGGGGAGGCTCCTATAATTCACCCCTCCACTTT. Encoded protein: CASSRSQGRGGSYNSPLHF. This sequence joins TRBV7-9 and TRBJ1-6; 7 nucleotides align to TRBD1. Germline V gene sequence: CDR1 SEHNR, CDR2 FQNEAQ (reference sequence). Losses at the gene ends were 5 bases for V and 0 bases for J; bases not matched to a gene: 13. The CDR3 is 19 residues long.

The chain links TRBV27 to TRBJ2-7, with D possibly TRBD1 on 5 matching bases. V was pared by 5 bases and J by 0 bases, with 11 bases between. Germline CDR1 reads MNHEY; CDR2 reads SMNVEV (reference sequence). The CDR3 sequence is 14 residues long. This CDR3 reads CASSRDRASYEQYF. CDR3 sequence (DNA): TGTGCCAGCAGTAGAGACAGAGCCTCCTACGAGCAGTACTTC.